The 32 T cell receptor beta chains below were found in one sample sequenced in a study of blood T cell repertoires in COVID-19. Data came from immunoSEQ multiplex PCR; TCRdb stores just in-frame clones and leaves some out. The data contain fewer than 200,000 clones, about nine tenths of them singletons. Sequenced input: peripheral blood. The receptors originated from a man aged 50-60 years with acute or convalescent COVID-19.

This chain uses TRBV29-1 with TRBJ2-7, with 12 nucleotides matching TRBD2. CDR1 is SQVTM, CDR2 ANQGSEA, per germline. V lost 6 bases to trimming and J lost 1 base; unmatched junction nucleotides: 4. The CDR3 sequence is 14 residues long. The CDR3 bases are TGCAGCGTAGGAGGACTAGCGGGATCCTACGAGCAGTACTTC. Encoded protein: CSVGGLAGSYEQYF.

The chain has TRBV28 and TRBJ1-5; the D is unclear. Germline V gene lookup returns CDR1 MDHEN and CDR2 SYDVKM. Between the trimmed V and J ends, which lost 3 bases and 16 bases, there was a span of 16 bases. The CDR3 totals 12 residues. The CDR3 DNA sequence: TGTGCCAGCAGTTTCTATCCGGGAAACCAACATTTT. This codes for CASSFYPGNQHF.

This chain links TRBV5-1 with TRBJ1-5; D possibly corresponds to TRBD1 (6 bases). Germline V gene lookup returns CDR1 SGHRS and CDR2 YFSETQ. This CDR3 is 13 amino acids long. V shed 1 base and J shed 5 bases, with 7 bases lying between them. CDR3 residues: CASSLTGHQPQHF. The CDR3 DNA follows: TGCGCCAGCAGCTTGACAGGGCATCAGCCCCAGCATTTT.

The genes are TRBV3-1 (or the pseudogene TRBV3-2) and TRBJ2-3; the match to TRBD1 covers 9 bases. The V gene's germline CDR1 is LGHDT and CDR2 YNNKEL (reference sequence). J lost 2 bases, V lost 4 bases, and 7 bases had no gene match. The CDR3 length is 16 residues. The CDR3: CASSLAGTGYTDTQYF. Written as DNA, the CDR3 is TGTGCCAGCAGCCTGGCCGGGACAGGGTACACAGATACGCAGTATTTT.

The J gene is TRBJ1-6, the V gene TRBV5-1, with 7 nucleotides matching TRBD1. The V gene's germline CDR1 is SGHRS and CDR2 YFSETQ. CDR3 length: 14 amino acids. V trimming: 1 base; J trimming: 10 bases; junction bases outside the gene matches: 5. CDR3 in amino acids: CASSLWEGGSPLHF. CDR3 nucleotides: TGCGCCAGCAGCTTGTGGGAAGGGGGCTCACCCCTCCACTTT.

The CDR3 spells CASSEPGGLTQETQYF. CDR3 DNA sequence: TGTGCCAGCAGTGAACCGGGGGGGCTGACACAAGAGACCCAGTACTTC. The chain has TRBV28 and TRBJ2-5; 8 bases match TRBD2. The V gene's germline CDR1 is MDHEN and CDR2 SYDVKM. The CDR3 consists of 16 residues. Trimming removed 5 bases from V and 2 bases from J; junction bases left unmatched: 10.

In nucleotides, the CDR3 is TGTGCCAGCAGTTTATCGGCAGATACGCAGTATTTT. Translated, it gives CASSLSADTQYF. This chain uses TRBV28 with TRBJ2-3, with D unresolved. Germline values: CDR1 MDHEN, CDR2 SYDVKM. The CDR3 has 12 residues. Trimming left V 1 base short and J 4 bases short, with 3 bases between.

This chain uses TRBV28 with TRBJ2-7, with D possibly being TRBD2 (5 bases). CDR3 length: 14 amino acids. In germline, CDR1 is MDHEN, CDR2 SYDVKM. Trimming took off 6 bases at V and 5 bases at J, with 17 bases between the two ends. In DNA form, the CDR3 reads TGTGCCAGCAGATCAACTAGACTTAACGACGAGCAGTACTTC. Translation gives CASRSTRLNDEQYF.

The rearrangement links TRBV25-1 to TRBJ1-6; a weak D match, TRBD1 (5 bases). Trimming removed 3 bases at V and 10 bases at J, with 10 bases between. The V gene's germline CDR1 is MGHDK and CDR2 SYGVNS. The CDR3 sequence is 13 residues long. CDR3 DNA: TGTGCCAGCAGTGACGGGGGGAGGTCACCCCTCCACTTT. It translates to CASSDGGRSPLHF.

V usage is TRBV19 and J usage is TRBJ2-2; 8 nucleotides align to TRBD1. The CDR3 length is 16 residues. Germline loops: CDR1 LNHDA, CDR2 SQIVND (reference sequence). V shed 4 bases, J shed 2 bases, and the junction held 6 bases outside the gene matches. CDR3 amino acids: CASSTRTGINTGELFF. The CDR3 DNA is TGTGCCAGTAGTACCCGGACAGGGATCAACACCGGGGAGCTGTTTTTT.

V and J are TRBV19 and TRBJ2-5; 8 nucleotides align to TRBD1. The CDR3 totals 14 residues. Germline loops: CDR1 LNHDA, CDR2 SQIVND (reference sequence). J was trimmed by 3 bases and V by 5 bases; bases with no gene match: 5. DNA of the CDR3: TGTGCCAGTAGTGTCCAGGGGGCAAAAGAGACCCAGTACTTC. Translating it yields CASSVQGAKETQYF.

The chain joins TRBV28 to TRBJ1-5, with D hard to call. The germline gives CDR1 MDHEN, CDR2 SYDVKM. CDR3 size: 14 residues. Between the trimmed V and J ends, which lost 2 bases and 1 base, there was a span of 6 bases. The CDR3 is CASSLRLSNQPQHF. In DNA form, the CDR3 reads TGTGCCAGCAGTTTAAGACTCAGCAATCAGCCCCAGCATTTT. The entire variable domain, with the rest obtained from reference TRBV28 and TRBJ1-5, is as follows: DVKVTQSSRYLVKRTGEKVFLECVQDMDHENMFWYRQDPGLGLRLIYFSYDVKMKEKGDIPEGYSVSREKKERFSLILESASTNQTSMYLCASSLRLSNQPQHFGDGTRLSIL.

The chain uses TRBV5-4 and TRBJ2-5, with D tentatively TRBD2 (6 bases). The CDR3 covers 13 residues. Germline V gene data show CDR1 as SGHNT and CDR2 as YYREEE (reference sequence). Trimming shortened V by 1 base and J by 5 bases, and 9 bases separated the two germline ends. This CDR3 is CASSLQAGETQYF. The CDR3, as DNA: TGTGCCAGCAGCTTGCAGGCGGGGGAGACCCAGTACTTC.

The chain is built from TRBV18 and TRBJ2-2; D might be TRBD1 (6 bases). This CDR3 spans 16 amino acids. Between the trimmed V and J ends, which lost 3 bases and 2 bases, there was a span of 13 bases. Germline V gene lookup returns CDR1 KGHSH and CDR2 LQKENI. CDR3 in DNA: TGTGCCAGCTCACCTCCCCAGGGGATCAACACCGGGGAGCTGTTTTTT. Amino acid sequence: CASSPPQGINTGELFF.

The chain couples TRBV2 to TRBJ2-5; TRBD1 agrees at 9 bases. The CDR3 extends over 15 amino acids. The germline V gene has CDR1 SNHLY and CDR2 FYNNEI. V trimming: 6 bases; J trimming: 1 base; junction bases outside the gene matches: 6. The CDR3, as DNA: TGTGCCAGCAGCCCGGACAGGGGAACCCAAGAGACCCAGTACTTC. Its protein is CASSPDRGTQETQYF.

The chain is built from TRBV24-1 and TRBJ2-1; possible D gene TRBD2, 6 bases. Per the germline V gene, CDR1 is KGHDR and CDR2 is SFDVKD. V lost 6 bases, J lost 6 bases, and 29 bases lay in between. The CDR3 covers 19 residues. The chain's CDR3 is CATSTWGSGTQNFGNEQFF. CDR3 bases: TGTGCCACCAGTACGTGGGGTAGCGGAACCCAAAATTTCGGCAATGAGCAGTTCTTC.

The V and J genes are TRBV10-2 and TRBJ2-2; tentative D call: TRBD2 (5 bases). This CDR3 region has 15 residues. Trimming stripped 7 bases from V and 7 bases from J, with 19 bases between. Germline lookup yields CDR1 WSHSY and CDR2 SAAADI. CDR3 sequence (DNA): TGCGCCAGCACTAAAGGACGTGCCGGAGGCGGGGAGCTGTTTTTT. It codes for CASTKGRAGGGELFF.

This rearrangement joins TRBV7-9 to TRBJ2-2; possible D gene TRBD2, 5 bases. The V gene's germline CDR1 is SEHNR and CDR2 FQNEAQ (reference sequence). V lost 2 bases to trimming and J lost 4 bases, with 17 bases between them. CDR3 length: 17 residues. Here the CDR3 reads CASSLLGQRVSTGELFF. CDR3 coding DNA: TGTGCCAGCAGCTTACTGGGCCAGAGGGTGAGCACCGGGGAGCTGTTTTTT. Looking up the rest from reference TRBV7-9 and TRBJ2-2 gives the full variable domain: DTGVSQNPRHKITKRGQNVTFRCDPISEHNRLYWYRQTLGQGPEFLTYFQNEAQLEKSRLLSDRFSAERPKGSFSTLEIQRTEQGDSAMYLCASSLLGQRVSTGELFFGEGSRLTVL.

This clone was seen once. The rearrangement links TRBV28 to TRBJ1-3, with TRBD1 matching over 12 bases. The trim removed 5 bases at V and 6 bases at J, leaving 5 bases unmatched. CDR1 and CDR2 from the germline V gene are MDHEN and SYDVKM. This CDR3 is 15 amino acids long. In DNA, the CDR3 is TGTGCCAGCAGTCGGGGACAGGGGGCGATAAACACCATATATTTT. Translated, it gives CASSRGQGAINTIYF. The full variable domain, in which reference TRBV28 and TRBJ1-3 provide the parts outside the CDR3, is DVKVTQSSRYLVKRTGEKVFLECVQDMDHENMFWYRQDPGLGLRLIYFSYDVKMKEKGDIPEGYSVSREKKERFSLILESASTNQTSMYLCASSRGQGAINTIYFGEGSWLTVV.

The rearrangement uses TRBV3-1 (or the pseudogene TRBV3-2) and TRBJ1-1; a weak D match, TRBD1 (5 bases). V dropped 3 bases and J dropped 5 bases, with 10 bases sitting between them. Germline CDR1 and CDR2: LGHDT and YNNKEL (reference sequence). The CDR3 loop spans 13 amino acids. The CDR3 DNA reads as TGTGCCAGCAGCCACGCAGGGATAACTGAAGCTTTCTTT. Translating it yields CASSHAGITEAFF.

The CDR3 coding sequence is TGCGCCAGCAGCTATGCTAGCGGTTACAATGAGCAGTTCTTC. Translated, it gives CASSYASGYNEQFF. V is TRBV5-1 and J is TRBJ2-1; the match to TRBD2 covers 7 bases. The CDR3 length is 14 residues. The V segment lost 3 bases and the J segment 4 bases; nucleotides outside the gene matches: 4. From germline, CDR1 is SGHRS and CDR2 YFSETQ.

The chain employs TRBV6-6 and TRBJ2-7; perhaps TRBD2 as D (6 bases). Germline loops: CDR1 MNHNY, CDR2 SVGAGI (reference sequence). V lost 8 bases to trimming and J lost 3 bases, with 14 bases between them. The CDR3 spans 13 residues. The chain's CDR3 is CASQREVSYEQYV. CDR3 nucleotides: TGTGCCAGCCAAAGGGAGGTCAGCTACGAGCAGTACGTC.

The rearrangement joins TRBV29-1 to TRBJ1-1; maybe TRBD1 (6 bases). Germline V gene lookup returns CDR1 SQVTM and CDR2 ANQGSEA. The CDR3 length is 13 residues. With 1 base removed from V and 6 bases from J, the gap between germline ends came to 12 bases. As DNA, the CDR3 is TGCAGCGTTGAAGGTGTGGGGGCGGCTGAAGCTTTCTTT. It is translated as CSVEGVGAAEAFF.

V is TRBV27 and J is TRBJ1-2; D might be TRBD1 (5 bases). The CDR3 loop spans 16 amino acids. Germline V gene data show CDR1 as MNHEY and CDR2 as SMNVEV (reference sequence). The germline V and J ends were trimmed by 1 base and 6 bases, with 18 bases remaining between them. The CDR3 coding sequence is TGTGCCAGCAGTTTATACACCCCCGGGGGAGTCGATGGCTACACCTTC. This encodes CASSLYTPGGVDGYTF.

The chain is built from TRBV19 and TRBJ1-5; D perhaps matches TRBD1 (5 bases). The CDR3 is 17 residues long. V was cut by 1 base and J by 0 bases, with 13 bases left in between. Germline loops: CDR1 LNHDA, CDR2 SQIVND (reference sequence). The CDR3 DNA sequence: TGTGCCAGTAGTATAGTGGGACTCTTTTATAGCAATCAGCCCCAGCATTTT. Encoded protein: CASSIVGLFYSNQPQHF.

The V gene is TRBV7-2, the J gene TRBJ1-5, with D possibly matching TRBD1 (6 bases). V was trimmed by 1 base and J by 0 bases, leaving 10 bases between them. CDR3 length equals 16 residues. Germline loops: CDR1 SGHTA, CDR2 FQGNSA. The CDR3 loop is CASSLGGHYSNQPQHF. The CDR3 DNA reads TGTGCCAGCAGCTTAGGGGGACACTATAGCAATCAGCCCCAGCATTTT.

This clone was recorded only once. J is TRBJ1-1 and V is TRBV11-2; D perhaps matches TRBD1 (5 bases). This CDR3 contains 15 residues. V was shortened by 1 base and J by 0 bases, with 9 bases between the two germline ends. From germline, CDR1 is SGHAT and CDR2 FQNNGV. The CDR3: CASSLGGVLNTEAFF. As DNA, the CDR3 is TGTGCCAGCAGCTTAGGGGGGGTACTGAACACTGAAGCTTTCTTT.

This sequence joins TRBV27 and TRBJ1-2, with D perhaps TRBD1 (5 bases). This CDR3 has 14 residues. V was cut by 6 bases and J by 2 bases, with 13 bases left in between. Germline V CDR1 and CDR2: MNHEY, SMNVEV (reference sequence). CDR3 protein: CASSPGLSNYGYTF. The CDR3 DNA reads TGTGCCAGCAGCCCGGGACTCTCAAACTATGGCTACACCTTC.

This chain connects TRBV24-1 to TRBJ2-1; TRBD2 matches at 13 bases. CDR1 and CDR2 from the germline V gene are KGHDR and SFDVKD. The junction had 9 bases not matched to a gene; V was cut back by 4 bases and J by 7 bases. The length of the CDR3 is 17 residues. CDR3: CATSDPGLAGVWNEQFF. CDR3 DNA sequence: TGTGCCACCAGTGACCCTGGACTAGCGGGGGTGTGGAATGAGCAGTTCTTC.

The CDR3 spells CATSKFSSIPTNYGYTF. The DNA for the CDR3 is TGTGCCACCAGCAAATTTTCCTCGATCCCCACAAACTATGGCTACACCTTC. The chain has TRBV15 and TRBJ1-2; D is unresolved. Germline assignment: CDR1 LNHNV and CDR2 YYDKDF (reference sequence). Between the trimmed V and J ends, which lost 4 bases and 2 bases, there was a span of 20 bases. The CDR3 spans 17 residues.

The chain combines TRBV24-1 with TRBJ1-1; 7 positions agree with TRBD1. Germline loops: CDR1 KGHDR, CDR2 SFDVKD. The CDR3 totals 12 residues. The CDR3: CAPKGANTEAFF. The CDR3 bases are TGTGCACCTAAGGGGGCGAACACTGAAGCTTTCTTT.

The chain is built from TRBV6-5 and TRBJ2-1, with 8 bases that match TRBD2. There are 15 residues in the CDR3. Germline V gives CDR1 MNHEY, CDR2 SVGAGI. V lost 2 bases, J lost 9 bases, and 9 bases stayed unmatched. In DNA, the CDR3 is TGTGCCAGCAGTTACCGGGGGGGCGACGACGGTGAGCAGTTCTTC. It encodes CASSYRGGDDGEQFF.